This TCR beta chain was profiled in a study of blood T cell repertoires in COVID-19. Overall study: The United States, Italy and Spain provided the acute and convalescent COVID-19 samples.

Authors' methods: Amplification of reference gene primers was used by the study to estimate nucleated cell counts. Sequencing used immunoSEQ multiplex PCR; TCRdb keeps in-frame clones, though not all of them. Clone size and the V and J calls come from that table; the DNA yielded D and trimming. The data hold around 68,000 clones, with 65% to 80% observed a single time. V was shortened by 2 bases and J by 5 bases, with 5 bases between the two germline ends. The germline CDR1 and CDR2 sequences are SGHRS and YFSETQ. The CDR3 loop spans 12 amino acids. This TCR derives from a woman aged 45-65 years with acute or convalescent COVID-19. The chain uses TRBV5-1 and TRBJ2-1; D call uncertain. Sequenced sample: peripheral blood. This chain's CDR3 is CASSFSNNEQFF. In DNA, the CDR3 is TGCGCCAGCAGCTTTAGCAACAATGAGCAGTTCTTC. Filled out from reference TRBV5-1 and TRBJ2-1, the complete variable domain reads KAGVTQTPRYLIKTRGQQVTLSCSPISGHRSVSWYQQTPGQGLQFLFEYFSETQRNKGNFPGRFSGRQFSNSRSEMNVSTLELGDSALYLCASSFSNNEQFFGPGTRLTVL.